Presented here are 8 T cell receptor beta chains from one specimen sequenced in a study of shared clonotypes between healthy human individuals. Clones were read by immunoSEQ multiplex PCR, and TCRdb kept only the in-frame ones, dropping some. The table records 400,000 to 500,000 clones, 70% to 85% of them present only once. The specimen sequenced was PBMCs. Source of these receptors: a woman in her thirties or forties in good health. Some clones in this sample may be carry-over from other donors' samples.

The CDR3 sequence: CASSVNRGYQETQYF. In DNA, the CDR3 is TGTGCCAGCAGCGTAAACAGGGGATACCAAGAGACCCAGTACTTC. V and J are TRBV9 and TRBJ2-5; 7 nucleotides agree with TRBD1. Germline assignment: CDR1 SGDLS and CDR2 YYNGEE. V trimming: 1 base; J trimming: 0 bases; junction bases outside the gene matches: 3. The CDR3 has 15 amino acids.

This sequence joins TRBV5-1 and TRBJ1-1; D unresolved. There are 15 residues in the CDR3. Trimming stripped 0 bases from V and 0 bases from J, with 9 bases between. Germline assignment: CDR1 SGHRS and CDR2 YFSETQ. The CDR3 loop is CASSLVPAMNTEAFF. The CDR3 DNA follows: TGCGCCAGCAGCTTGGTTCCGGCTATGAACACTGAAGCTTTCTTT.

This clone showed up just a few times. Other DNA sequences in the same sample also yield this CDR3. The genes are TRBV28 and TRBJ2-7, with D perhaps matching TRBD1 or TRBD2 (5 bases each). The CDR3 consists of 16 residues. Germline V gene data show CDR1 as MDHEN and CDR2 as SYDVKM. V lost 4 bases, J lost 3 bases, and 19 bases lay in between. CDR3 in amino acids: CASSSIARGRVYEQYF. For the CDR3, the DNA is TGTGCCAGCAGTTCGATTGCCCGGGGCCGGGTCTACGAGCAGTACTTC.

The chain combines TRBV11-2 with TRBJ2-5; 11 bases map to TRBD2. The CDR3 extends over 15 amino acids. The germline V gene has CDR1 SGHAT and CDR2 FQNNGV. V was clipped by 2 bases and J by 4 bases; unmatched bases: 3. CDR3 region: CASSLTSGRTETQYF. The CDR3 coding sequence is TGTGCCAGCAGCTTAACTAGCGGGAGAACAGAGACCCAGTACTTC.

This clone appeared once. The chain joins TRBV11-3 to TRBJ2-7, with D perhaps TRBD1 (7 bases). Germline V gene sequence: CDR1 SGHNT, CDR2 YENEEA. The CDR3 runs to 15 residues. Deletions cut 5 bases from V and 2 bases from J, with 16 bases between. CDR3 sequence reads: CASSRGAGGPYEQYF. CDR3 bases: TGTGCCAGCAGCCGAGGCGCAGGGGGGCCCTACGAGCAGTACTTC.

The chain couples TRBV19 to TRBJ1-3, with TRBD1 matching over 11 bases. The CDR3 is 16 amino acids. The germline gives CDR1 LNHDA, CDR2 SQIVND (reference sequence). With V trimmed by 5 bases and J by 3 bases, 6 bases remained unmatched. The CDR3 region is CASSFGQGAGGNTIYF. DNA for the CDR3: TGTGCCAGTAGTTTCGGACAGGGGGCCGGTGGAAACACCATATATTTT.

The V gene is TRBV9, the J gene TRBJ2-7; 11 bases map to TRBD1. CDR3 size: 18 residues. Unmatched junction bases numbered 18, after V lost 3 bases and J lost 7 bases. Germline V gene data show CDR1 as SGDLS and CDR2 as YYNGEE. The CDR3 DNA reads as TGTGCCAGCAGCGGGCGACAACCAAAAAAGGACAGGGGGCGGGAGCAGTACTTC. Protein: CASSGRQPKKDRGREQYF. The variable domain in full, with the rest retrieved from reference TRBV9 and TRBJ2-7, is DSGVTQTPKHLITATGQRVTLRCSPRSGDLSVYWYQQSLDQGLQFLIQYYNGEERAKGNILERFSAQQFPDLHSELNLSSLELGDSALYFCASSGRQPKKDRGREQYFGPGTRLTVT.

This clone was seen just once. The J gene is TRBJ2-7, the V gene TRBV18, with TRBD2 matching 10 bases. This CDR3 region has 15 residues. Germline-derived CDR1 and CDR2 are KGHSH and LQKENI. The junction had 5 bases not matched to a gene; V was cut back by 1 base and J by 5 bases. CDR3 loop: CASSPRASGSHEQYF. CDR3 DNA sequence: TGTGCCAGCTCACCACGGGCTAGCGGGAGCCACGAGCAGTACTTC.